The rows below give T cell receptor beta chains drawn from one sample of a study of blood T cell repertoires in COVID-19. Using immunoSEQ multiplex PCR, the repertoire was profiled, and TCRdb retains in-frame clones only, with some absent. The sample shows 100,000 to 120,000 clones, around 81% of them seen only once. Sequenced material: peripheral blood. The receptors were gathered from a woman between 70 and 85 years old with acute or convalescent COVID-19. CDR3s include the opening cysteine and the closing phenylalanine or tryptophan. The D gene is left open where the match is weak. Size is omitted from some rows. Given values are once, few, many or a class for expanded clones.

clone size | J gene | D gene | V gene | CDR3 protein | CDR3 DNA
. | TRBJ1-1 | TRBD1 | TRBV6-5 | CASTQTGADASEAFF | TGTGCCAGCACCCAGACAGGGGCAGACGCGTCTGAAGCTTTCTTT
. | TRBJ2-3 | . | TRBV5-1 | CASSLVAGSTDTQYF | TGCGCCAGCAGCTTGGTGGCAGGGAGCACAGATACGCAGTATTTT
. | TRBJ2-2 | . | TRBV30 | CAWSRGPGELFF | TGTGCCTGGAGCAGGGGTCCCGGGGAGCTGTTTTTT
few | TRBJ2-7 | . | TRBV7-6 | CASSTLSGEQYF | TGTGCCAGCAGCACACTCTCGGGCGAGCAGTACTTC
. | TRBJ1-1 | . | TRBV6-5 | CASSYPDSHLDF | TGTGCCAGCAGTTACCCGGACAGTCACCTAGACTTT
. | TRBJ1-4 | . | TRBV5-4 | CASSLIGSASTNEKLFF | TGTGCCAGCAGCTTGATCGGCAGCGCCTCAACTAATGAAAAACTGTTTTTT
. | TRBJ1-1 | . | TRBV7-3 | CASSKMAGYATEAFF | TGTGCCAGCAGCAAAATGGCGGGGTATGCCACTGAAGCTTTCTTT
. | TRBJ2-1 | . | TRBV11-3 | CASSLGGEGTEQFF | TGTGCCAGCAGCTTAGGAGGAGAGGGCACTGAGCAGTTCTTC
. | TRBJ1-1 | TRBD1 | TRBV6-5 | CASKAGGALGTEAFF | TGTGCCAGCAAAGCAGGGGGCGCCTTGGGGACTGAAGCTTTCTTT
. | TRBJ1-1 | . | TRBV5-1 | CASSLVAGSNTEAFF | TGCGCCAGCAGCTTGGTGGCGGGGTCGAACACTGAAGCTTTCTTT
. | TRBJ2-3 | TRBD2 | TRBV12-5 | CASGPGRRSGGADTQYF | TGTGCTAGTGGCCCCGGCAGGAGGAGCGGGGGGGCAGATACGCAGTATTTT
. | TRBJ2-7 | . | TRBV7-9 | CASSQGGYEQYF | TGTGCCAGCAGCCAGGGGGGTTACGAGCAGTACTTC
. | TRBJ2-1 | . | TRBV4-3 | CASSQDRVSYNEQFF | TGCGCCAGCAGCCAAGATCGGGTATCCTACAATGAGCAGTTCTTC
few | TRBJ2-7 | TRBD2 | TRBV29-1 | CSVVAGGPYEQYF | TGCAGCGTTGTAGCGGGAGGGCCCTACGAGCAGTACTTC
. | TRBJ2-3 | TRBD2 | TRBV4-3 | CASSKLAGPEDTQYF | TGCGCCAGCAGCAAACTAGCGGGGCCCGAGGATACGCAGTATTTT
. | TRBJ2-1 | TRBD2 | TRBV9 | CASTREGVYNEQFF | TGTGCCAGCACGAGGGAGGGCGTCTACAATGAGCAGTTCTTC
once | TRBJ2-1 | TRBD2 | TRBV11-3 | CASSPPLAGVNEQFF | TGTGCCAGCAGCCCGCCCCTAGCGGGAGTTAATGAGCAGTTCTTC